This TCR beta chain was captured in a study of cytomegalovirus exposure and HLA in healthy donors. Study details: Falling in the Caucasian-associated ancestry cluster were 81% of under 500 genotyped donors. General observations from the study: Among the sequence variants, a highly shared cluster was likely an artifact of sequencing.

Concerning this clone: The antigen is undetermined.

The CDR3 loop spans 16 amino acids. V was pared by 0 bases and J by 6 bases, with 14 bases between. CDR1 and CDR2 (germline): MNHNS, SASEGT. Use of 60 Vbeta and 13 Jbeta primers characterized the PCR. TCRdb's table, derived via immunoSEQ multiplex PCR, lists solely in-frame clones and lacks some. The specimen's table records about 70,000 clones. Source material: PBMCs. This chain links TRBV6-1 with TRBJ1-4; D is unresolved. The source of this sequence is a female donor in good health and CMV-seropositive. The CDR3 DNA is TGTGCCAGCAGTGAAGCGTTGGAGGGTTTAGATGAAAAACTGTTTTTT. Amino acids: CASSEALEGLDEKLFF.